Following are 25 T cell receptor beta chains from one sample sequenced in a study of T cell repertoires in cytomegalovirus infection (dated by TCRdb to between 2017 and 2020). Sequencing relied on an Illumina HiSeq 1500. Using fastp at Q25 and MiXCR, TCRdb reprocessed the public reads and kept productive beta chains. Identical CDR3 proteins give one entry, which carries the most common genes and DNA. This sample comprises a few hundred thousand distinct CDR3 sequences, more than 8% of them detected only once. Around 4% of the sample lies in the top ten. Sequenced sample: PBMCs. Receptors originate from a human donor in good health (CMV status not recorded). Some clones in this sample may be carry-over from other donors' samples.

This clonotype was seen ten or more times. The rearrangement links TRBV10-3 to TRBJ1-2; D is perhaps TRBD1 (5 bases). V shed 6 bases and J shed 8 bases, with 22 bases lying between them. This CDR3 comprises 15 residues. Germline V gene sequence: CDR1 ENHRY, CDR2 SYGVKD. The CDR3 loop reads CAIRVGTPVVRGYTF. The DNA of the CDR3 is TGTGCCATCAGAGTAGGGACGCCCGTTGTCCGGGGCTACACCTTC.

The sample holds many counts of this clonotype. The chain uses TRBV28 and TRBJ2-7, with 9 positions matching TRBD2. The CDR3 loop spans 15 amino acids. Germline CDR1 reads MDHEN; CDR2 reads SYDVKM. V dropped 6 bases and J dropped 2; count of bases not matched to a gene: 8. CDR3 nucleotides: TGTGCCAGCAGCCTACAGAGCGGGGGGACCTACGAGCAGTACTTC. Translating gives CASSLQSGGTYEQYF.

This clonotype was recorded many times. This chain joins TRBV7-2 and TRBJ1-5; no firm D call. The CDR3 spans 14 residues. Germline V CDR1 and CDR2: SGHTA, FQGNSA. Trimming took off 8 bases at V and 4 bases at J, with 15 bases between the two ends. The chain's CDR3 is CASQEGIGNQPQHF. The CDR3 region has the DNA TGTGCCAGCCAGGAGGGTATTGGGAATCAGCCCCAGCATTTT.

This clonotype came up a few times. This chain uses TRBV6-2 or TRBV6-3 with TRBJ1-5; 9 bases are shared with TRBD1. V gave up 3 bases and J gave up 6 bases; unmatched junction bases: 3. Germline CDR1 and CDR2: MNHEY and SVGEGT. This CDR3 is 14 amino acids long. CDR3 nucleotide sequence: TGTGCCAGCAGTTATGGGACAGGGAGTCAGCCCCAGCATTTT. Protein sequence: CASSYGTGSQPQHF.

The rearrangement links TRBV11-2 to TRBJ2-3, with 10 bases fitting TRBD2. Trimming at V came to 6 bases and at J to 2 bases, leaving 5 bases not matched to a gene. CDR3 size: 15 residues. Germline lookup yields CDR1 SGHAT and CDR2 FQNNGV. CDR3 loop: CASRPSGGATDTQYF. Written as DNA, the CDR3 is TGTGCCAGCAGACCCAGCGGGGGGGCCACAGATACGCAGTATTTT.

In this sample, this clonotype turned up many times. The J gene is TRBJ2-2, the V gene TRBV7-2, with 8 bases fitting TRBD2. This CDR3 is built from 15 residues. V lost 5 bases to trimming and J lost 7 bases; unmatched junction nucleotides: 9. Germline-derived CDR1 and CDR2 are SGHTA and FQGNSA. CDR3 nucleotides: TGTGCCAGCAGCATACAGCCGGGACTAGGCGGGGAGCTGTTTTTT. Protein product: CASSIQPGLGGELFF.

This clonotype occurred a few times. The CDR3 protein is CASSQDYFRTGNSYEQYF. CDR3 nucleotide sequence: TGTGCCAGCAGCCAAGATTATTTTAGGACTGGGAACTCCTACGAGCAGTACTTC. V and J are TRBV4-2 and TRBJ2-7, with TRBD2 as a possible D gene (5 bases). Germline CDR1 is LGHNA and CDR2 is YNFKEQ. The CDR3 extends over 18 amino acids. V shed 0 bases and J shed 0 bases, with 18 bases lying between them.

This clonotype was seen a few times. The chain couples TRBV30 to TRBJ1-1; D remains unclear. V was clipped by 0 bases and J by 1 base, with 12 bases between them. The CDR3 spans 15 residues. Germline V CDR1 and CDR2: GTSNPN, SVGIG (reference sequence). The CDR3 spells CAWSVRAASNTEAFF. The CDR3 DNA sequence: TGTGCCTGGAGTGTAAGGGCAGCATCGAACACTGAAGCTTTCTTT.

Many counts were recorded for this clonotype. The chain carries TRBV7-2 and TRBJ2-7; no reliable D call. In germline, CDR1 is SGHTA, CDR2 FQGNSA. Trimming removed 0 bases at V and 0 bases at J, with 12 bases between. The CDR3 loop spans 16 amino acids. The CDR3 loop reads CASSLASAFSSYEQYF. CDR3 coding DNA: TGTGCCAGCAGCTTAGCGTCAGCGTTCAGCTCCTACGAGCAGTACTTC.

The table lists this clonotype with many counts. The V and J genes are TRBV7-2 and TRBJ2-7, with 10 bases matching TRBD2. V lost 6 bases and J lost 3; bases outside the gene matches: 8. CDR3 size: 15 residues. The germline V gene encodes CDR1 SGHTA and CDR2 FQGNSA. The CDR3 loop reads CASSPPSGSNYEQYF. Here the CDR3 DNA reads TGTGCCAGCAGTCCCCCTAGCGGGAGCAACTACGAGCAGTACTTC.

This clonotype has just a few counts. V usage is TRBV29-1 and J usage is TRBJ2-3; a weak D match, TRBD1 (8 bases). The CDR3 has 14 amino acids. V lost 5 bases, J lost 4 bases, and 16 bases lay in between. In germline, CDR1 is SQVTM, CDR2 ANQGSEA. CDR3 in DNA: TGCAGCGTTCCTACAGGGGGGGGTGCAGATACGCAGTATTTT. Protein: CSVPTGGGADTQYF.

This clonotype was picked up many times. The chain combines TRBV7-2 with TRBJ2-7, with TRBD1 matching over 9 bases. Trimming took 1 base from V and 6 from J; bases not matched to a gene: 13. The germline gives CDR1 SGHTA, CDR2 FQGNSA. The CDR3 sequence is 17 residues long. The CDR3 here is CASSLGFIGDRDGEQYF. The CDR3, as DNA: TGTGCCAGCAGCTTAGGATTTATTGGGGACAGGGACGGCGAGCAGTACTTC.

This clonotype was detected a few times. This rearrangement joins TRBV7-2 to TRBJ2-2; unclear D gene. The CDR3 sequence is 15 residues long. V lost 4 bases and J lost 0, with 9 bases in between. Per germline, CDR1 SGHTA and CDR2 FQGNSA. The CDR3 reads CASSWIVANTGELFF. The CDR3 coding sequence is TGTGCCAGCAGCTGGATAGTAGCGAACACCGGGGAGCTGTTTTTT.

The J gene is TRBJ1-5, the V gene TRBV12-3 or TRBV12-4; D gene unclear. The CDR3 is 15 amino acids. V lost 7 bases and J 8 bases, leaving 21 bases between the germline ends. CDR3 in DNA: TGTGCCAGCACTGTAGAGGGTCTCGGATTGGAGCCCCAGCATTTT. Its protein is CASTVEGLGLEPQHF.

This clonotype was picked up many times. The V gene is TRBV7-3, the J gene TRBJ2-1; 12 bases line up with TRBD2. Losses at the gene ends were 5 bases for V and 3 bases for J; bases not matched to a gene: 2. The germline V gene has CDR1 SGHTA and CDR2 FQGTGA. The CDR3 has 15 residues. The DNA of the CDR3 is TGTGCCAGCAGCCGGACTAGCGGGATCTACAATGAGCAGTTCTTC. It translates to CASSRTSGIYNEQFF. The complete variable domain, with remaining parts taken from reference TRBV7-3 and TRBJ2-1, reads GAGVSQTPSNKVTEKGKYVELRCDPISGHTALYWYRQSLGQGPEFLIYFQGTGAADDSGLPNDRFFAVRPEGSVSTLKIQRTERGDSAVYLCASSRTSGIYNEQFFGPGTRLTVL.

This clonotype appeared a few times. The V call is TRBV11-2, the J call TRBJ2-1; D not resolved. Germline lookup yields CDR1 SGHAT and CDR2 FQNNGV. This CDR3 is 16 amino acids long. The V end was cut by 4 bases, the J end by 3 bases, with 16 bases between. The DNA for the CDR3 is TGTGCCAGCAGCTCCTCGGTTTCCCGTCTCTACAATGAGCAGTTCTTC. This gives the protein CASSSSVSRLYNEQFF.

This clonotype was detected ten times or more. The chain has TRBV7-8 and TRBJ1-2, with unresolved D. The CDR3 spans 13 residues. Germline V gene sequence: CDR1 SGHVS, CDR2 FQNEAQ. The V gene lost 7 bases and the J gene lost 4 bases, with 13 bases spanning the gap. The CDR3 coding sequence is TGTGCCAGCACCAAGACCGATCTCTATGGCTACACCTTC. As protein: CASTKTDLYGYTF.

The genes are TRBV7-9 and TRBJ2-1, with 8 positions matching TRBD2. Germline-derived CDR1 and CDR2 are SEHNR and FQNEAQ (reference sequence). CDR3 length equals 15 residues. After removal of 2 bases from V and 2 bases from J, the junction contained 2 bases not matched to a gene. Here the CDR3 reads CASSLKRGTYNEQFF. The CDR3 DNA follows: TGTGCCAGCAGCTTAAAGCGGGGGACCTACAATGAGCAGTTCTTC. Complete variable domain (other parts from reference TRBV7-9 and TRBJ2-1): DTGVSQNPRHKITKRGQNVTFRCDPISEHNRLYWYRQTLGQGPEFLTYFQNEAQLEKSRLLSDRFSAERPKGSFSTLEIQRTEQGDSAMYLCASSLKRGTYNEQFFGPGTRLTVL.

This clonotype was counted between two and nine times. The rearrangement links TRBV27 to TRBJ2-3; TRBD2 matches at 8 bases. Trimming at V came to 6 bases and at J to 2 bases, leaving 10 bases not matched to a gene. Germline CDR1 reads MNHEY; CDR2 reads SMNVEV (reference sequence). The CDR3 runs 16 residues. CDR3: CASRANAAGDTDTQYF. The CDR3 DNA reads TGTGCCAGCAGGGCTAACGCAGCGGGAGACACAGATACGCAGTATTTT.

This clonotype was counted between two and nine times. The chain links TRBV19 to TRBJ2-7, with 7 bases lining up with TRBD1. There are 15 residues in the CDR3. In germline, CDR1 is LNHDA, CDR2 SQIVND (reference sequence). The V gene end was trimmed by 5 bases and the J gene end by 2 bases; junction bases not matched to a gene: 9. The CDR3 sequence is CASSQPGDSAYEQYF. DNA of the CDR3: TGTGCCAGTAGTCAACCTGGGGACAGTGCCTACGAGCAGTACTTC.

This clonotype was recorded only once. One end of the junction is discordant with germline, which a read error may explain. V and J are TRBV7-2 and TRBJ2-5, with 10 nucleotides matching TRBD2. The CDR3 spans 18 residues. Germline V gives CDR1 SGHTA, CDR2 FQGNSA. The CDR3 bases are TGTGCCAGCAGCCCTAGAGGGTCGGCTAGCGGGGGTCAAGAGACCCAGTGCTTC. Translated, it gives CASSPRGSASGGQETQCF.

This clonotype was counted many times. V gene TRBV20-1 combines with J gene TRBJ2-3, with D uncertain. The CDR3 is 15 amino acids. Germline values: CDR1 DFQATT, CDR2 SNEGSKA (reference sequence). Between the trimmed V and J ends, which lost 6 bases and 4 bases, there was a span of 20 bases. The CDR3 is CSAGRRLQAADTQYF. DNA of the CDR3: TGCAGTGCCGGAAGGCGACTCCAGGCGGCAGATACGCAGTATTTT.

The chain links TRBV6-2 or TRBV6-3 to TRBJ1-1; possible D gene TRBD1, 5 bases. The CDR3 totals 14 residues. The ends were cut back, 0 bases at V and 0 bases at J, with 5 bases in the middle. Germline assignment: CDR1 MNHEY and CDR2 SVGEGT. CDR3 DNA: TGTGCCAGCAGTTACTCCAGGGTGAACACTGAAGCTTTCTTT. It encodes CASSYSRVNTEAFF.

This clonotype was recorded at least ten times. The chain couples TRBV7-2 to TRBJ2-3; 10 bases map to TRBD2. The germline V gene encodes CDR1 SGHTA and CDR2 FQGNSA. With 4 bases clipped from V and 3 bases from J, the junction kept 4 bases outside the gene matches. The CDR3 totals 15 residues. DNA for the CDR3: TGTGCCAGCAGCTCAGCGGGAGGGCCAACAGATACGCAGTATTTT. Translation gives CASSSAGGPTDTQYF.

The table lists this clonotype with many counts. This chain uses TRBV12-3 or TRBV12-4 with TRBJ2-2; a possible D gene is TRBD1 (5 bases). V dropped 1 base and J dropped 0 bases, with 6 bases sitting between them. This CDR3 region has 15 residues. CDR3 region: CASSLDRPNTGELFF. DNA for the CDR3: TGTGCCAGCAGTTTAGACAGGCCGAACACCGGGGAGCTGTTTTTT.